This T cell receptor (beta chain) derives from a study of T cell repertoires in cytomegalovirus infection. Study-wide findings and caveats: CMV-specific TCR beta clonotypes restricted by HLA-C were the ones dominating the ex vivo response.

V shed 1 base and J shed 2 bases, with 14 bases lying between them. The CDR3 has 17 amino acids. Germline V gene lookup returns CDR1 MNHEY and CDR2 SVGAGI. TCRdb passed the reads through MiXCR, listing each CDR3 protein once. This sample has some 300,000 distinct CDR3 sequences; 9.6% occur once, and the top ten carry around 2.4%. This clonotype was found many times. Its antigen is not identified. V and J are TRBV6-5 and TRBJ2-2; D unresolved. The clonotype originates from a human donor in good health (CMV status not recorded). Some clones in this sample may be carry-over from other donors' samples. The sample consisted of PBMCs. CDR3 protein: CASSYLGSPTNTGELFF. For the CDR3, the DNA is TGTGCCAGCAGTTACTTGGGCAGCCCTACAAACACCGGGGAGCTGTTTTTT.